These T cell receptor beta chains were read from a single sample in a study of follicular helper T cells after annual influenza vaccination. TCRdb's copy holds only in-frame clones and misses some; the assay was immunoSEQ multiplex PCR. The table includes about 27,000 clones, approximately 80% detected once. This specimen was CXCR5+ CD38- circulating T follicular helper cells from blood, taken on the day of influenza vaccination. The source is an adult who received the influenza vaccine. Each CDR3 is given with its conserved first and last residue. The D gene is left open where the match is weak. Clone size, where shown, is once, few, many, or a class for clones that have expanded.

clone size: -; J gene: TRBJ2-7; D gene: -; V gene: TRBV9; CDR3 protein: CASSVSGTGYEQYF; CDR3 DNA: TGTGCCAGCAGCGTATCAGGCACTGGCTACGAGCAGTACTTC
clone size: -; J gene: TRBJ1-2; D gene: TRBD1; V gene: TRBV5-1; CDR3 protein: CASSRDRGGYGYTF; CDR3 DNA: TGCGCCAGCAGCCGGGACAGGGGGGGCTATGGCTACACCTTC
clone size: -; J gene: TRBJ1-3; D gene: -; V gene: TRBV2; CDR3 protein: CASSVGSSGNTIYF; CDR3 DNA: TGTGCCAGCAGCGTGGGCAGCTCTGGAAACACCATATATTTT
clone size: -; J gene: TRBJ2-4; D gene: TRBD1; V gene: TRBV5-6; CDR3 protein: CASSRGTGAAKNIQYF; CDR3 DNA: TGTGCCAGCAGCAGGGGGACAGGGGCGGCCAAAAACATTCAGTACTTC
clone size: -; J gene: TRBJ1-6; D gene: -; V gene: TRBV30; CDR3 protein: CAWSVSGPGNSPLHF; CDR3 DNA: TGTGCCTGGAGTGTTTCTGGGCCTGGGAATTCACCCCTCCACTTT
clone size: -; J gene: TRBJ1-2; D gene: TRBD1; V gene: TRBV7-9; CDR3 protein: CAGTTGGNYGYTF; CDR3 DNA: TGTGCCGGGACCACAGGGGGGAACTATGGCTACACCTTC
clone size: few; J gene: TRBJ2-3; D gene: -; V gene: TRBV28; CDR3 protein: CASSTLRGITDTQYF; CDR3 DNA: TGTGCCAGCAGTACCCTCAGGGGAATCACAGATACGCAGTATTTT
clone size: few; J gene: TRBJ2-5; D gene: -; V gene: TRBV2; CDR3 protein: CASSGEGGETQYF; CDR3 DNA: TGTGCCAGCAGTGGTGAGGGGGGGGAGACCCAGTACTTC
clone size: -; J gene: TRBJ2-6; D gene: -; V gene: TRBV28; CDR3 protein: CASSLDSSGANVLTF; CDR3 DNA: TGTGCCAGCAGTTTAGACAGCTCTGGGGCCAACGTCCTGACTTTC
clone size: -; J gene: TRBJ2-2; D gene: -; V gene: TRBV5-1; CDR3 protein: CASSLLLPNTGELFF; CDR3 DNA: TGCGCCAGCAGCTTGTTACTTCCGAACACCGGGGAGCTGTTTTTT
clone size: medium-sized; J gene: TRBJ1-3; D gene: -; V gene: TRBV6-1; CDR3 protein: CASSAVSGNTIYF; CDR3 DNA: TGTGCCAGCAGTGCGGTCTCTGGAAACACCATATATTTT
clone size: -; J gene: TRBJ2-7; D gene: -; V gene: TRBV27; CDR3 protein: CASSLSVGSGEQYF; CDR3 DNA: TGTGCCAGCAGTTTATCGGTCGGATCGGGGGAGCAGTACTTC
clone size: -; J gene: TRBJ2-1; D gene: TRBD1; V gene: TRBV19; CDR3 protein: CASMTGDSYNEQFF; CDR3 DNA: TGTGCCAGTATGACAGGGGACTCCTACAATGAGCAGTTCTTC
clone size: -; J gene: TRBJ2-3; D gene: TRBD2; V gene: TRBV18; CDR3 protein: CASSPTSGKGDTQYF; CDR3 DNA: TGTGCCAGCTCACCGACTAGCGGGAAGGGAGATACGCAGTATTTT
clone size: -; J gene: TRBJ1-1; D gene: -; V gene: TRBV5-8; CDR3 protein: CASSLEVGRNTEAFF; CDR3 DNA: TGTGCCAGCAGCTTGGAGGTGGGGAGAAACACTGAAGCTTTCTTT
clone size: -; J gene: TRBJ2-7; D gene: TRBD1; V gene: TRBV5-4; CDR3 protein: CASSSGTEGHEQYF; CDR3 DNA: TGTGCCAGCAGCTCCGGGACAGAGGGGCACGAGCAGTACTTC
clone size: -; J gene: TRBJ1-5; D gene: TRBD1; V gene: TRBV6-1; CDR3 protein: CASRGTGSSNQPQHF; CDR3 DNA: TGTGCCAGCAGGGGGACAGGTTCTAGCAATCAGCCCCAGCATTTT
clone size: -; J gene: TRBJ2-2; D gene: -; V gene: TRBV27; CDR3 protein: CASRLQGGNGELFF; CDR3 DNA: TGTGCCAGCAGGTTGCAGGGTGGTAACGGGGAGCTGTTTTTT
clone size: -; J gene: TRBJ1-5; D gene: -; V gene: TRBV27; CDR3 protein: CASSPEGGGQPQHF; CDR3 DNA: TGTGCCAGCAGCCCGGAGGGGGGGGGTCAGCCCCAGCATTTT
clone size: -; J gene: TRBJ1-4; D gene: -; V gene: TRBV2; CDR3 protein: CASSESGGTNEKLFF; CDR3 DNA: TGTGCCAGCAGTGAAAGTGGGGGGACTAATGAAAAACTGTTTTTT
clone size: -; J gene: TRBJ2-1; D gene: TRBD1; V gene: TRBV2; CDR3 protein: CASREDRGPYNEQFF; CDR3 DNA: TGTGCCAGCAGGGAGGACAGGGGGCCCTACAATGAGCAGTTCTTC
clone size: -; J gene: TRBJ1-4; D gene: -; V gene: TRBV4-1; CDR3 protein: CASSPEARVGKLFF; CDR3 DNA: TGCGCCAGCAGCCCGGAGGCGCGGGTAGGAAAACTGTTTTTT
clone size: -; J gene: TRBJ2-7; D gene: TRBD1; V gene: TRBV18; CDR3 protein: CASSQSTGGGEQYF; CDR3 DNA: TGTGCCAGCTCACAGAGCACAGGGGGAGGCGAGCAGTACTTC
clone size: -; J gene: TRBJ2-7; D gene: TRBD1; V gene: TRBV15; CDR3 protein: CATSRTFRDSDEQYF; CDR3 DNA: TGTGCCACCAGCAGAACCTTCCGGGACAGCGATGAGCAGTACTTC
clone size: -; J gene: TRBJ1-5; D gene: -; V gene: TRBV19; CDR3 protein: CASSTPPSGNQPQHF; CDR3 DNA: TGTGCCAGTAGTACCCCCCCTTCGGGGAATCAGCCCCAGCATTTT
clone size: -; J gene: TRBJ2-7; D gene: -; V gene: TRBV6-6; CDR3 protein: CASSARGEQYF; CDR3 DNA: TGTGCCAGCAGCGCCCGAGGCGAGCAGTACTTC
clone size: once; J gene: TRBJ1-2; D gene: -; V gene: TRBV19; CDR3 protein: CASSQQGFGYTF; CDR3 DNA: TGTGCCAGTAGCCAACAGGGTTTTGGCTACACCTTC
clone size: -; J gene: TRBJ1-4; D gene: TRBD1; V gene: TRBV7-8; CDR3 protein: CASSPYFASTGDREKLFF; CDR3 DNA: TGTGCCAGCAGCCCTTATTTTGCGTCGACAGGGGATAGAGAAAAACTGTTTTTT